This is a list of T cell receptor beta chains from one sample in a study of T cell repertoires in cytomegalovirus infection. TCRdb reanalysed the reads using MiXCR and keeps one entry per CDR3 protein. The top ten clones hold roughly 19% of a sample with a few hundred thousand distinct CDR3 sequences, around 20% of them seen once. The antigens of these receptors remain unknown. Material: cultured PBMCs, obtained from culture after CMV antigen stimulation. These receptor sequences come from a human donor in good health (CMV status not recorded). Some clones in this sample may be carry-over from other donors' samples. Both conserved end residues are part of each CDR3. The D gene is left open where the match is weak. Clone size is stated in some rows and not others, as once, few, many or a class when expanded.

TRBV12-3/TRBV12-4	.	.	TRBJ1-1	TGTGCCAGCAGTTTATCGCCCGCCCCGCGAAGGGAAGCTTTCTTT	CASSLSPAPRREAFF
TRBV28	TRBD2	many	TRBJ2-2	TGTGCCAGCAGTTTACTAGCGGGAGGCCTTAAGAACACCGGGGAGCTGTTTTTT	CASSLLAGGLKNTGELFF
TRBV6-2/TRBV6-3	TRBD2	.	TRBJ2-4	TGTGCCAGCAGTTACTGGGCTAGCGGAAAAGACATTCAGTACTTC	CASSYWASGKDIQYF
TRBV9	.	once	TRBJ2-1	TGTGCCAGCAGCGTAACCGGGACCCGAAATGAGCAGTTCTTC	CASSVTGTRNEQFF
TRBV6-1	.	few	TRBJ2-1	TGTGCCAGCAGTCAATTAAACAATGAGCAGTTCTTC	CASSQLNNEQFF
TRBV12-3/TRBV12-4	TRBD1	few	TRBJ1-2	TGTGCCAGCAGAAGACAGGGGATCGGTGGCTACACCTTC	CASRRQGIGGYTF
TRBV19	.	.	TRBJ1-6	TGTGCCAGTAGTATAGCCGGCAGGGAGGGTTCACCCCTCCACTTT	CASSIAGREGSPLHF
TRBV19	.	few	TRBJ2-5	TGTGCCAGTAGTATCGGCAGGCGGAGAGAGACCCAGTACTTC	CASSIGRRRETQYF
TRBV19	.	few	TRBJ2-2	TGTGCCAGTATCACCACTGCCCCTTCTCCCGGGGAGCTGTTTTTT	CASITTAPSPGELFF
TRBV20-1	.	few	TRBJ2-3	TGCAGTGCTAGAGATTGGGCAGCGGCCAGCACAGATACGCAGTATTTT	CSARDWAAASTDTQYF
TRBV29-1	.	.	TRBJ1-3	TGCAGCGTTGATAGGGGTATGGACACCATATATTTT	CSVDRGMDTIYF
TRBV19	.	once	TRBJ2-2	TGTGCCAGTAGTCCCCCTCGGGGTCGGGGTCCCGGGGAGCTGTTTTTT	CASSPPRGRGPGELFF
TRBV13	TRBD2	few	TRBJ2-3	TGTGCCAGCAGCTTAAGTGGAACGGGAGGGCTACGCACAGATACGCAGTATTTT	CASSLSGTGGLRTDTQYF
TRBV19	.	few	TRBJ2-1	TGTGCCAGTAGCCCTCGGGGACTTGACCATCACAATGAGCAGTTCTTC	CASSPRGLDHHNEQFF
TRBV7-9	.	.	TRBJ1-4	TGTGCCAGCAGCCCTGGCTGGGGAGCTAATGAAAAACTGTTTTTT	CASSPGWGANEKLFF
TRBV7-9	.	.	TRBJ2-1	TGTGCCAGCAGCAGTCCCGGGACATTCTTC	CASSSPGTFF
TRBV5-6	.	few	TRBJ2-2	TGTGCCAGCAGCTTCGGGGACACCGGGGAGCTGTTTTTT	CASSFGDTGELFF
TRBV15	TRBD1	few	TRBJ2-1	TGTGCCACCAGCACGCGGGACAGGGGCTACAATGAGCAGTTCTTC	CATSTRDRGYNEQFF
TRBV12-3/TRBV12-4	.	.	TRBJ2-1	TGTGCCAGCAGTTTAGGACAGCATCCTTACAATGAGCAGTTCTTC	CASSLGQHPYNEQFF
TRBV7-2	TRBD2	many	TRBJ2-3	TGTGCCAGCAGCTCGGGACTAGCGGGTACAGATACGCAGTATTTT	CASSSGLAGTDTQYF
TRBV7-3	.	few	TRBJ1-5	TGTGCCAGCAGCTTCGACACTTACAATCAGCCCCAGCATTTT	CASSFDTYNQPQHF
TRBV7-9	.	.	TRBJ1-1	TGTGCCAGCAGAAAGGACAGTGAAGCTTTCTTT	CASRKDSEAFF
TRBV10-3	TRBD2	.	TRBJ2-5	TGTGCCATCAGTGACTGGGGGGGGGATGAAGAGACCCAGTACTTC	CAISDWGGDEETQYF
TRBV7-2	TRBD2	few	TRBJ2-3	TGTGCCAGCAGCTTAGTAGGAGCGGGAGCAGTGTCAGATACGCAGTATTTT	CASSLVGAGAVSDTQYF
TRBV2	TRBD2	.	TRBJ2-5	TGTGCCAGCAGTGTAGCGGGAGGGCCGTCGGAGACCCAGTACTTC	CASSVAGGPSETQYF
TRBV4-2	.	many	TRBJ1-2	TGTGCCAGCAGCCAAGACGGTTCCGGGACTAACTATGGCTACACCTTC	CASSQDGSGTNYGYTF
TRBV15	.	many	TRBJ1-3	TGTGCCACCAGCAGAGATAAGGGTTCGGGAAACACCATATATTTT	CATSRDKGSGNTIYF
TRBV12-3/TRBV12-4	.	once	TRBJ2-7	TGTGCCAGCAGACCGATGGGACGGCTCCCCTACGAGCAGTACTTC	CASRPMGRLPYEQYF
TRBV7-2	TRBD1	few	TRBJ1-1	TGTGCCAGCAGCACCCGGGACAGAGAGGAAGCTTTCTTT	CASSTRDREEAFF
TRBV20-1	.	.	TRBJ2-5	TGCAGTGCTGGAAGTGGGATCCAAGAGACCCAGTACTTC	CSAGSGIQETQYF
TRBV12-5	TRBD1	.	TRBJ1-4	TGTGCTAGTGGTTTGGTCCGGACAGGGGGCCTTAATGAAAAACTGTTTTTT	CASGLVRTGGLNEKLFF
TRBV5-6	.	few	TRBJ2-7	TGTGCCAGCAGCTGGGGGCTAGCGGTGTCGTACGAGCAGTACTTC	CASSWGLAVSYEQYF
TRBV12-5	.	many	TRBJ1-3	TGTGCTAGTGGCTCCTCTGGAAACACCATATATTTT	CASGSSGNTIYF
TRBV29-1	.	.	TRBJ1-1	TGCAGCGTTGAAGATCTTTGGGGGGCGGGCACTGAAGCTTTCTTT	CSVEDLWGAGTEAFF
TRBV6-2/TRBV6-3	.	.	TRBJ1-2	TGTGCCAGCGACCGTGACGGTGGGGGGATCTTTGGCTACACCTTC	CASDRDGGGIFGYTF
TRBV13	.	.	TRBJ1-6	TGTGCCAGCAGCTTTAAAGGCAATTCACCCCTCCACTTT	CASSFKGNSPLHF
TRBV20-1	TRBD2	many	TRBJ2-1	TGCAGTGCAAAAACTAGCGGGGGATCCTACAATGAGCAGTTCTTC	CSAKTSGGSYNEQFF
TRBV6-2/TRBV6-3	TRBD1	few	TRBJ1-1	TGTGCCAGCAGTTCCCTGGGACAGATGAACACTGAAGCTTTCTTT	CASSSLGQMNTEAFF
TRBV14	TRBD1	few	TRBJ2-5	TGTGCCAGCAGCCACCGCGCGGGACAGGGAATCTCACGCGAGACCCAGTACTTC	CASSHRAGQGISRETQYF
TRBV20-1	TRBD2	few	TRBJ2-7	TGCAGTGCGGGACTAGCGGGAGTGGAGCAGTACTTC	CSAGLAGVEQYF
TRBV28	.	.	TRBJ1-5	TGTGCCAGCAGTTTTGGGTTAGGGGCGCCCCAGCATTTT	CASSFGLGAPQHF
TRBV7-2	TRBD2	many	TRBJ2-3	TGTGCCAGCAGCACCCAAGCGGGAGGCACAGATACGCAGTATTTT	CASSTQAGGTDTQYF
TRBV28	.	.	TRBJ1-1	TGTGCCAGCAGCCAAGACACCGACACTGAAGCTTTCTTT	CASSQDTDTEAFF
TRBV5-1	TRBD1	.	TRBJ1-1	TGCGCCAGCAGCTTGGTACTGGGGACAGATAAAGCTCAGAACACTGAAGCTTTCTTT	CASSLVLGTDKAQNTEAFF
TRBV4-2	.	few	TRBJ2-2	TGTGCCAGCAGCCAACGAGATCAGATGAACACCGGGGAGCTGTTTTTT	CASSQRDQMNTGELFF